This TCR beta chain was identified in a study of T cells in women clearing cervical HPV infection. V gave up 9 bases and J gave up 5 bases, with 11 bases separating them. The CDR3 runs 13 residues. Germline V gives CDR1 ENHRY, CDR2 SYGVKD. Overall study findings and caveats: Cases carried less TRBV6-7 than controls: about 0.1% versus 0.15%.

As for this clone: No antigen is known for it. The CDR3 end lies 3 residues beyond the end of the read and is filled in from the germline J gene.

Genomic DNA, averaging around 1,200 ng per sample, yielded TCR beta CDR3 via immunoSEQ. Assay used: immunoSEQ multiplex PCR; TCRdb lists only in-frame clones, some missing. In all, the sample yields about 22,000 clones. This clonotype was obtained from a woman between 18 and 70 years old with a cervical HPV16 infection that either progressed to CIN3+ or cleared (not recorded which). V usage is TRBV10-3 and J usage is TRBJ1-6; no reliable D call. The material sequenced was blood buffy coat. CDR3 in amino acids: CAMSQQNNSPLHF. The sequenced part of the CDR3 DNA is TGTGCCATGTCACAACAGAATAATTCACCC.